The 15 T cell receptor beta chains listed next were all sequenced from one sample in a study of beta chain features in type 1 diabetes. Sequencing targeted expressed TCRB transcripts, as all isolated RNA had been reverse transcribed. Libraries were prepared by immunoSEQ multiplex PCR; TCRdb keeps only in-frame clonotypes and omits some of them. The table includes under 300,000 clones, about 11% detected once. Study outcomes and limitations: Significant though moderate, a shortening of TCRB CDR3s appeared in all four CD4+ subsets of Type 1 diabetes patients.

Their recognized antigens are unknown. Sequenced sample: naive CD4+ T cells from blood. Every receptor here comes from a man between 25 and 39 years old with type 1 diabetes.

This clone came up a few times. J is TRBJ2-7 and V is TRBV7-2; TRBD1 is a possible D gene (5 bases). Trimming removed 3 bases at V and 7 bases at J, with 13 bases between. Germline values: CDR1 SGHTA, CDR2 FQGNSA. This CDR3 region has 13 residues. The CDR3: CASSFDREEEQYF. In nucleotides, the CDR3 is TGTGCCAGCAGCTTTGACAGAGAAGAAGAGCAGTACTTC.

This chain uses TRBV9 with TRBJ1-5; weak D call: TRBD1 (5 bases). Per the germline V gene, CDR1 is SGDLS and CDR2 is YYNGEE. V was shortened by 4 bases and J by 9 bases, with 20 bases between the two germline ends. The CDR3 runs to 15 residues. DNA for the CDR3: TGTGCCAGCAGCCTGGGGCAGGGAATCGGCCTGCCCCAGCATTTT. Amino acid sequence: CASSLGQGIGLPQHF. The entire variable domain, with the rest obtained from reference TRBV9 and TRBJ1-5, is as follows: DSGVTQTPKHLITATGQRVTLRCSPRSGDLSVYWYQQSLDQGLQFLIQYYNGEERAKGNILERFSAQQFPDLHSELNLSSLELGDSALYFCASSLGQGIGLPQHFGDGTRLSIL.

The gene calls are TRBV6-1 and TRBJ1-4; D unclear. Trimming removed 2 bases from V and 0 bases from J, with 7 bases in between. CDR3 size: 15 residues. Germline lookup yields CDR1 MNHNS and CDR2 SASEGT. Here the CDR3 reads CASSELGATNEKLFF. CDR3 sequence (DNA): TGTGCCAGCAGTGAATTAGGAGCAACTAATGAAAAACTGTTTTTT.

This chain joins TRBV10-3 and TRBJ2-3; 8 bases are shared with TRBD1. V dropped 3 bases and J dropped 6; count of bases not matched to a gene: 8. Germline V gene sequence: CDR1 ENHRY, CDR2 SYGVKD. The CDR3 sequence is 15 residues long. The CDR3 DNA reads TGTGCCATCAGTGATTGGGACAGGTTAGCGGATACGCAGTATTTT. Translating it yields CAISDWDRLADTQYF.

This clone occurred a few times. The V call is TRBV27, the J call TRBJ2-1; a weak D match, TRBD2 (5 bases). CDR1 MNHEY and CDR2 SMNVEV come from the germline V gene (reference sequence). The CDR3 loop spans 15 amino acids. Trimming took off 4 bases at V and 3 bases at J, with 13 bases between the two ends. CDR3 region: CASSYGLAIYNEQFF. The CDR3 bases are TGTGCCAGCAGTTATGGGCTAGCCATCTACAATGAGCAGTTCTTC.

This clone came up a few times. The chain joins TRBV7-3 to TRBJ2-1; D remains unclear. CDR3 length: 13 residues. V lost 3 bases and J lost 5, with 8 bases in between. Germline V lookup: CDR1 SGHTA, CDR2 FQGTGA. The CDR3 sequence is CASSLGSNNEQFF. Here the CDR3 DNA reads TGTGCCAGCAGCTTGGGCAGCAACAATGAGCAGTTCTTC.

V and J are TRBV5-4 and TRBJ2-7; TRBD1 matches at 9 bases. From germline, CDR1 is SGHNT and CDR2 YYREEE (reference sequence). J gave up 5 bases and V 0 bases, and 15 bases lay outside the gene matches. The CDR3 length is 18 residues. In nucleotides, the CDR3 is TGTGCCAGCAGCTTGGCACCCGGGACAGGGATTGACGGCGACGAGCAGTACTTC. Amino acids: CASSLAPGTGIDGDEQYF.

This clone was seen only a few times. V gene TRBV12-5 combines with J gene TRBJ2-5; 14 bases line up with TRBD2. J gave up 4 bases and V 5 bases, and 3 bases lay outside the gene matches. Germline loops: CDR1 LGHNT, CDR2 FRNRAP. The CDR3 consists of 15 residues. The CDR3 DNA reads TGTGCTAGTGGTCTCGGGACTAGCGGGGGAGAGACCCAGTACTTC. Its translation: CASGLGTSGGETQYF.

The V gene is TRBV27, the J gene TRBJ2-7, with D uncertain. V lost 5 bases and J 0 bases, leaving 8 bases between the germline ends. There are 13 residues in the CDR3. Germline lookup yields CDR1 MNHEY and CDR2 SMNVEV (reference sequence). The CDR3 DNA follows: TGTGCCAGCAGTCCCCCCAGCTCCTACGAGCAGTACTTC. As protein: CASSPPSSYEQYF.

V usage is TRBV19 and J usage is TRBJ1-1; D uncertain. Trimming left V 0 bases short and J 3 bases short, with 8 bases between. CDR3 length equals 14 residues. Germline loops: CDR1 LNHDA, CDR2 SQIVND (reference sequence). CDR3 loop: CASSIDRSYTEAFF. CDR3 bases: TGTGCCAGTAGTATAGACCGGAGCTACACTGAAGCTTTCTTT.

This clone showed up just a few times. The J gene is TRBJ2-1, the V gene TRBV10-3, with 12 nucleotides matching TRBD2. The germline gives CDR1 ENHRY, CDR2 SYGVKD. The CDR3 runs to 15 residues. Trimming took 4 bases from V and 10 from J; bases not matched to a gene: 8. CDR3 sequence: CAISVLAGGPEEQFF. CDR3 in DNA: TGTGCCATCAGTGTTCTAGCGGGGGGGCCAGAGGAGCAGTTCTTC.

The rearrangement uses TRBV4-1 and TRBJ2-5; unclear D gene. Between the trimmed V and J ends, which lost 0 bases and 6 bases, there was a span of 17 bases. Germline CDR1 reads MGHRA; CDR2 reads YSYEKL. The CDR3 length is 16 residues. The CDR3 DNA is TGCGCCAGCAGCCAAGATCGTGTACTAACTTTGCAGACCCAGTACTTC. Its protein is CASSQDRVLTLQTQYF.

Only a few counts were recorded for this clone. Here the CDR3 DNA reads TGTGCCAGCATAGGGGGCTGGACTGAAGCTTTCTTT. Translation gives CASIGGWTEAFF. The V gene is TRBV6-6, the J gene TRBJ1-1, with 7 nucleotides matching TRBD1. Germline trimming cut 7 bases from V and 5 bases from J; bases unmatched to any gene: 4. The CDR3 extends over 12 amino acids. Germline V gene lookup returns CDR1 MNHNY and CDR2 SVGAGI (reference sequence).

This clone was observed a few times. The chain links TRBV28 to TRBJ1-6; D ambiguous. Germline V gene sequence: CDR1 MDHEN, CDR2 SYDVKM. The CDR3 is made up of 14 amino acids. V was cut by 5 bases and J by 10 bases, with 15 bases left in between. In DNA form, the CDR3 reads TGTGCCAGCAGTCTGAATTTGAGGCTCTCACCCCTCCACTTT. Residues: CASSLNLRLSPLHF.

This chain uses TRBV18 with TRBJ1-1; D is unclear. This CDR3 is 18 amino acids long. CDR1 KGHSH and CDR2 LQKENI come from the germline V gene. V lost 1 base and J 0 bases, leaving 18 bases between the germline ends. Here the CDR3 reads CASSPRVARVPLNTEAFF. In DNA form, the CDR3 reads TGTGCCAGCTCACCACGGGTCGCGAGGGTACCTTTGAACACTGAAGCTTTCTTT.